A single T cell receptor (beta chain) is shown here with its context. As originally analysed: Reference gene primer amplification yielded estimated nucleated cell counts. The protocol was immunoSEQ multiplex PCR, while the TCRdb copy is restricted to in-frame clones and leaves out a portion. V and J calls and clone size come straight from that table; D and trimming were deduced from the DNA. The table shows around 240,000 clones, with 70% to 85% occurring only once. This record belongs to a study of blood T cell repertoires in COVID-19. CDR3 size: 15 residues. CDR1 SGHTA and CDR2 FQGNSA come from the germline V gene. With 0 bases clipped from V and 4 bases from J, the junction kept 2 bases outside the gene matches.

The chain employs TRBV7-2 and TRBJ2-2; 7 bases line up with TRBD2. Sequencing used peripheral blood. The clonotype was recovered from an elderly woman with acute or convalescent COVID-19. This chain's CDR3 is CASSLAGGRTGELFF. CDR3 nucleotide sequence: TGTGCCAGCAGCTTAGCGGGAGGGCGCACCGGGGAGCTGTTTTTT.